Presented here are 27 T cell receptor beta chains from one specimen sequenced in a study of CD8 T cells in Susac syndrome. The RNA input was about 0.5 to 1 ug, and it was reverse transcribed with random hexamers. TCRdb analysed the immunoSEQ multiplex PCR reads with MiXCR anew, one entry per CDR3 protein. The data hold some 130,000 distinct CDR3 sequences, with over 90% observed a single time. Sample: CD8+ T cells from PBMCs. The receptor source for this set is a human donor with Susac syndrome.

The CDR3 protein is CSAPRDYTYEQYF. DNA of the CDR3: TGCAGTGCTCCCCGGGACTACACCTACGAGCAGTACTTC. This chain uses TRBV20-1 with TRBJ2-7, with 7 bases lining up with TRBD2. The V gene's germline CDR1 is DFQATT and CDR2 SNEGSKA (reference sequence). CDR3 size: 13 residues. V trimming: 5 bases; J trimming: 2 bases; junction bases outside the gene matches: 6.

This chain links TRBV5-6 with TRBJ2-5; TRBD2 matches 7 bases. Trimming removed 3 bases from V and 4 bases from J; junction bases left unmatched: 9. Per the germline V gene, CDR1 is SGHDT and CDR2 is YYEEEE. There are 15 residues in the CDR3. The CDR3 loop reads CASSSGLVEGETQYF. Here the CDR3 DNA reads TGTGCCAGCAGCTCCGGACTAGTTGAAGGAGAGACCCAGTACTTC.

The chain is built from TRBV29-1 and TRBJ2-1, with D possibly TRBD2 on 5 matching bases. CDR3 length equals 12 residues. The V end lost 4 bases, the J end lost 4 bases, and 8 bases lay between the germline ends. The germline V gene encodes CDR1 SQVTM and CDR2 ANQGSEA. The CDR3: CSVGGNYNEQFF. CDR3 in DNA: TGCAGCGTTGGAGGGAATTACAATGAGCAGTTCTTC.

This clonotype was counted once. The chain combines TRBV24-1 with TRBJ2-6, with D possibly being TRBD1 (5 bases). The CDR3 loop spans 21 amino acids. V was clipped by 0 bases and J by 0 bases, with 20 bases between them. CDR1 and CDR2 from the germline V gene are KGHDR and SFDVKD. Here the CDR3 DNA reads TGTGCCACCAGTGATTTGAGGTGGGCAGGGCCCAGTAGCTCTGGGGCCAACGTCCTGACTTTC. Protein product: CATSDLRWAGPSSSGANVLTF.

The chain has TRBV9 and TRBJ2-7; a weak D match, TRBD1 (6 bases). CDR1 and CDR2 from the germline V gene are SGDLS and YYNGEE. Trimming left V 0 bases short and J 3 bases short, with 10 bases between. The CDR3 runs 14 residues. CDR3 bases: TGTGCCAGCAGCGTAGGAATAGGGGGCTACGAGCAGTACTTC. Translation: CASSVGIGGYEQYF.

The J gene is TRBJ1-5, the V gene TRBV24-1; D not resolved. Looked up from germline, CDR1 is KGHDR and CDR2 is SFDVKD. The V end lost 0 bases, the J end lost 6 bases, and 8 bases lay between the germline ends. This CDR3 is 14 amino acids long. The CDR3 protein is CATSDLHGAQPQHF. The CDR3 DNA sequence: TGTGCCACCAGTGATTTGCACGGCGCTCAGCCCCAGCATTTT.

The rearrangement uses TRBV30 and TRBJ1-5; a possible D gene is TRBD1 (5 bases). This CDR3 is built from 13 residues. V was clipped by 2 bases and J by 3 bases, with 8 bases between them. Germline CDR1 and CDR2: GTSNPN and SVGIG (reference sequence). CDR3 in amino acids: CAWSLDTNQPQHF. The CDR3 nucleotides are TGTGCCTGGAGTTTGGACACCAATCAGCCCCAGCATTTT.

The chain has TRBV3-1 and TRBJ2-2, with D hard to call. The germline V and J ends were trimmed by 0 bases and 1 base, with 9 bases remaining between them. The germline gives CDR1 LGHDT, CDR2 YNNKEL (reference sequence). This CDR3 comprises 16 residues. The CDR3 nucleotides read TGTGCCAGCAGCCAAGAGGAAAGGGAGAACACCGGGGAGCTGTTTTTT. It codes for CASSQEERENTGELFF.

This chain links TRBV20-1 with TRBJ2-5; D is perhaps TRBD2 (7 bases). Germline CDR1 is DFQATT and CDR2 is SNEGSKA (reference sequence). The V and J ends lost 5 bases and 6 bases respectively, with 25 bases between them. The CDR3 is made up of 16 amino acids. CDR3 sequence (DNA): TGCAGTGCTCCAGAAGGAGGGGGGGGTGTTCTAAAGACCCAGTACTTC. It specifies CSAPEGGGGVLKTQYF.

The gene calls are TRBV20-1 and TRBJ2-7, with D unclear. The CDR3 is made up of 18 amino acids. Germline V gene data show CDR1 as DFQATT and CDR2 as SNEGSKA (reference sequence). With 0 bases removed from V and 5 bases from J, the gap between germline ends came to 26 bases. The CDR3 reads CSARDPASLSSDLNEQYF. CDR3 bases: TGCAGTGCTAGAGATCCGGCTAGTTTGAGTTCTGACCTTAACGAGCAGTACTTC.

This chain links TRBV14 with TRBJ1-4; D might be TRBD1 (5 bases). The germline V gene has CDR1 SGHDN and CDR2 FVKESK. V was shortened by 5 bases and J by 0 bases, with 16 bases between the two germline ends. The CDR3 totals 17 residues. CDR3 in DNA: TGTGCCAGCAGCACCGACGGGACCTTATCAACTAATGAAAAACTGTTTTTT. As protein: CASSTDGTLSTNEKLFF.

This clonotype was seen a few times. CDR3 nucleotide sequence: TGTGCCAGCAGCTTGGGACTAGCGGGAGCCGGGGAGCTGTTTTTT. Translation gives CASSLGLAGAGELFF. V usage is TRBV5-4 and J usage is TRBJ2-2, with 12 bases fitting TRBD2. Trimming at V came to 0 bases and at J to 6 bases, leaving 0 bases not matched to a gene. The CDR3 loop spans 15 amino acids. Germline loops: CDR1 SGHNT, CDR2 YYREEE (reference sequence).

The chain has TRBV29-1 and TRBJ2-3; 10 bases align to TRBD1. This CDR3 has 16 amino acids. Looked up from germline, CDR1 is SQVTM and CDR2 is ANQGSEA. V gave up 5 bases and J gave up 2 bases; unmatched junction bases: 10. CDR3 in amino acids: CSVFNLDRGDTDTQYF. CDR3 bases: TGCAGCGTTTTTAACCTGGACAGGGGGGACACAGATACGCAGTATTTT.

The chain links TRBV5-6 to TRBJ2-7, with no clear D. The CDR3 runs to 13 residues. Germline V CDR1 and CDR2: SGHDT, YYEEEE. The ends were cut back, 2 bases at V and 2 bases at J, with 8 bases in the middle. Here the CDR3 reads CASSFPQPYEQYF. The CDR3 DNA is TGTGCCAGCAGCTTTCCACAACCCTACGAGCAGTACTTC.

This rearrangement joins TRBV7-9 to TRBJ2-7, with unresolved D. Between the trimmed V and J ends, which lost 1 base and 7 bases, there was a span of 14 bases. CDR1 SEHNR and CDR2 FQNEAQ come from the germline V gene (reference sequence). CDR3 length equals 14 residues. CDR3 sequence (DNA): TGTGCCAGCAGCTTAGGGGGTGACCTACAGGAGCAGTACTTC. Protein sequence: CASSLGGDLQEQYF. Full variable domain (remainder filled in from reference TRBV7-9 and TRBJ2-7): DTGVSQNPRHKITKRGQNVTFRCDPISEHNRLYWYRQTLGQGPEFLTYFQNEAQLEKSRLLSDRFSAERPKGSFSTLEIQRTEQGDSAMYLCASSLGGDLQEQYFGPGTRLTVT.

This rearrangement joins TRBV2 to TRBJ2-1; TRBD1 matches 9 bases. Germline V gene lookup returns CDR1 SNHLY and CDR2 FYNNEI. Trimming removed 4 bases from V and 4 bases from J; junction bases left unmatched: 11. This CDR3 comprises 17 residues. The CDR3 sequence: CASSARTGDPNYNEQFF. The CDR3 nucleotides read TGTGCCAGCAGTGCCCGGACAGGGGACCCGAATTACAATGAGCAGTTCTTC.

The chain recombines TRBV7-9 with TRBJ1-2; no clear D. Germline assignment: CDR1 SEHNR and CDR2 FQNEAQ (reference sequence). V dropped 2 bases and J dropped 3 bases, with 16 bases sitting between them. This CDR3 region has 16 residues. CDR3 bases: TGTGCCAGCAGCTTAAGTAGCGACTGTCAGTACTATGGCTACACCTTC. Residues: CASSLSSDCQYYGYTF.

The chain links TRBV7-9 to TRBJ2-5; maybe TRBD2 (6 bases). The CDR3 is made up of 14 amino acids. CDR1 and CDR2 (germline): SEHNR, FQNEAQ (reference sequence). V lost 7 bases, J lost 3 bases, and 15 bases lay in between. CDR3 sequence: CASTGTDGEETQYF. The CDR3 nucleotides read TGTGCCAGCACCGGGACTGATGGGGAAGAGACCCAGTACTTC.

The V gene is TRBV4-1, the J gene TRBJ2-3; no clear D. The CDR3 covers 12 residues. V lost 2 bases, J lost 2 bases, and 2 bases lay in between. Looked up from germline, CDR1 is MGHRA and CDR2 is YSYEKL. The CDR3 is CASSQNTDTQYF. The CDR3 bases are TGCGCCAGCAGCCAAAACACAGATACGCAGTATTTT.

The rearrangement joins TRBV13 to TRBJ2-2; 8 bases match TRBD2. The junction had 4 bases not matched to a gene; V was cut back by 3 bases and J by 1 base. Germline V CDR1 and CDR2: PRHDT, FYEKMQ (reference sequence). The CDR3 is made up of 16 amino acids. The CDR3 loop reads CASSLGLAGNTGELFF. The CDR3 nucleotides are TGTGCCAGCAGCTTGGGGCTAGCGGGGAACACCGGGGAGCTGTTTTTT.

The genes are TRBV12-3 or TRBV12-4 and TRBJ1-4; D call uncertain. CDR3 length: 12 residues. Trimming took off 6 bases at V and 5 bases at J, with 7 bases between the two ends. CDR3 DNA sequence: TGTGCCAGCAGGGACGACAATGAAAAACTGTTTTTT. As protein: CASRDDNEKLFF.

The chain recombines TRBV5-5 with TRBJ2-5; a possible D gene is TRBD2 (6 bases). CDR1 SGHKS and CDR2 YYEKEE come from the germline V gene (reference sequence). The CDR3 length is 15 residues. Trimming cost V 2 bases and J 4 bases, with 15 bases left between them. The CDR3 nucleotides read TGTGCCAGCAGCTTTGGGCCGGGAGAGGGAGAGACCCAGTACTTC. The encoded protein is CASSFGPGEGETQYF.

This chain joins TRBV2 and TRBJ1-1; D not resolved. The germline CDR1 and CDR2 sequences are SNHLY and FYNNEI. Between the trimmed V and J ends, which lost 7 bases and 1 base, there was a span of 1 base. The CDR3 runs 10 residues. The CDR3 region has the DNA TGTGCCAGCACGAACACTGAAGCTTTCTTT. It specifies CASTNTEAFF. Full variable domain (missing parts from reference TRBV2 and TRBJ1-1): EPEVTQTPSHQVTQMGQEVILRCVPISNHLYFYWYRQILGQKVEFLVSFYNNEISEKSEIFDDQFSVERPDGSNFTLKIRSTKLEDSAMYFCASTNTEAFFGQGTRLTVV.

Notes on this clonotype: The junction does not match germline at one end; this may be a read error. The J gene is TRBJ1-5, the V gene TRBV5-1; D gene unclear. The CDR3 loop spans 13 amino acids. The germline CDR1 and CDR2 sequences are SGHRS and YFSETQ. The CDR3 loop reads CASSLSSNQPQHF. CDR3 DNA sequence: TGTGCCAGCAGCCTCAGTAGCAATCAGCCCCAGCATTTT.

This chain joins TRBV9 and TRBJ2-5, with D perhaps matching TRBD2 (6 bases). With 3 bases removed from V and 2 bases from J, the gap between germline ends came to 14 bases. The germline V gene has CDR1 SGDLS and CDR2 YYNGEE. The CDR3 is made up of 15 amino acids. The CDR3 nucleotides are TGTGCCAGCAGCGCAAACGGGACTCCACAAGAGACCCAGTACTTC. Translation: CASSANGTPQETQYF.

The V call is TRBV5-4, the J call TRBJ2-7; D gene uncertain. Germline values: CDR1 SGHNT, CDR2 YYREEE (reference sequence). The length of the CDR3 is 12 residues. V gave up 2 bases and J gave up 5 bases, with 8 bases separating them. The CDR3 DNA sequence: TGTGCCAGCAGCTTTGGGGAAAACGAGCAGTACTTC. It translates to CASSFGENEQYF.

This chain links TRBV28 with TRBJ2-1; D is uncertain. Germline lookup yields CDR1 MDHEN and CDR2 SYDVKM. This CDR3 comprises 14 residues. V dropped 5 bases and J dropped 5 bases, with 13 bases sitting between them. CDR3 sequence reads: CASSHRTVNNEQFF. CDR3 in DNA: TGTGCCAGCAGTCACCGGACGGTTAACAATGAGCAGTTCTTC. Full variable domain (outside the CDR3, taken from reference TRBV28 and TRBJ2-1): DVKVTQSSRYLVKRTGEKVFLECVQDMDHENMFWYRQDPGLGLRLIYFSYDVKMKEKGDIPEGYSVSREKKERFSLILESASTNQTSMYLCASSHRTVNNEQFFGPGTRLTVL.